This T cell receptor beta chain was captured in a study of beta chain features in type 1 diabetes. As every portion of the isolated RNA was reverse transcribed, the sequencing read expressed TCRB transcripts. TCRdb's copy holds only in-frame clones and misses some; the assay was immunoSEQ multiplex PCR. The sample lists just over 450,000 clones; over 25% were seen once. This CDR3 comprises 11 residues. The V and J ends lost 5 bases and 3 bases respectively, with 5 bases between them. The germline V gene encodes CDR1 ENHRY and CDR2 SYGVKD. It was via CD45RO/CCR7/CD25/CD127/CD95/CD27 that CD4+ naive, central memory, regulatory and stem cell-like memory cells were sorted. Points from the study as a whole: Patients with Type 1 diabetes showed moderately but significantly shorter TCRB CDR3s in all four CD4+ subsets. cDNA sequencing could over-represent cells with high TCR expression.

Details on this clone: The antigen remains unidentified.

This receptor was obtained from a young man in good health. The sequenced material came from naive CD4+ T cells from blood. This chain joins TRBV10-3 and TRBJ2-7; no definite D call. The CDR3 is CAISTGYEQYF. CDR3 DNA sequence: TGTGCCATCAGTACGGGCTACGAGCAGTACTTC.